This is a list of T cell receptor beta chains from one sample in a study of T cell repertoires in cytomegalovirus infection. TCRdb re-called the reads through MiXCR, storing one row per CDR3 protein. Of roughly 500,000 distinct CDR3 sequences in the sample, approximately 15% were seen once. What was sequenced was CD8+ T cells from PBMCs. These receptors were obtained from a human donor in good health (CMV status not recorded). Some clones in this sample may be carry-over from other donors' samples. CDR3s include the opening cysteine and the closing phenylalanine or tryptophan. The D gene is left open where the match is weak. Not every row has a clone size; where given, it reads once, few, many or a size class.

V	D	J	size	CDR3	DNA
TRBV5-1	NA	TRBJ2-3	few	CASSVGFESTDTQYF	TGCGCCAGCAGCGTTGGGTTTGAAAGCACAGATACGCAGTATTTT
TRBV12-3/TRBV12-4	TRBD1	TRBJ1-3	NA	CASRGTGGDSGNTIYF	TGTGCCAGCAGGGGAACAGGGGGAGACTCTGGAAACACCATATATTTT
TRBV12-3/TRBV12-4	NA	TRBJ2-7	NA	CASSARPYEQYF	TGTGCCAGCAGTGCGAGACCCTACGAGCAGTACTTC
TRBV20-1	NA	TRBJ1-3	NA	CSARVQGTLVGNTIYF	TGCAGTGCTAGAGTACAGGGTACATTGGTTGGAAACACCATATATTTT
TRBV2	NA	TRBJ2-5	NA	CASSDTREETQYF	TGTGCCAGCAGTGACACTAGGGAAGAGACCCAGTACTTC
TRBV6-1	NA	TRBJ2-2	many	CATLTPGPNTGELFF	TGTGCCACCCTGACCCCGGGACCTAACACCGGGGAGCTGTTTTTT
TRBV28	TRBD1	TRBJ2-7	NA	CASRPLGTGVVHEQYF	TGTGCCAGCAGACCACTTGGGACAGGGGTGGTCCACGAGCAGTACTTC
TRBV25-1	TRBD1	TRBJ1-5	few	CASSDRGPGSNQPQHF	TGTGCCAGCAGTGACAGGGGGCCAGGTAGCAATCAGCCCCAGCATTTT
TRBV2	TRBD1	TRBJ2-3	few	CASSGTGDRGTPFTQYF	TGTGCCAGCAGTGGAACGGGAGACAGGGGTACTCCCTTTACGCAGTATTTT
TRBV19	TRBD2	TRBJ2-2	NA	CASSIGGGPNTGELFF	TGTGCCAGTAGTATCGGGGGGGGCCCGAACACCGGGGAGCTGTTTTTT
TRBV27	NA	TRBJ1-2	NA	CASRTGGRNYGYTF	TGTGCCAGCCGAACCGGCGGCCGGAACTATGGCTACACCTTC
TRBV28	NA	TRBJ1-5	few	CASSQTGGNQPQHF	TGTGCCAGCAGCCAAACAGGAGGTAATCAGCCCCAGCATTTT
TRBV7-2	TRBD2	TRBJ2-7	many	CASSLLRSGGADEYEQYF	TGTGCCAGCAGCTTACTTAGGAGCGGGGGGGCCGACGAATACGAGCAGTACTTC
TRBV6-5	NA	TRBJ2-7	NA	CASSYTNTGFSYEQYF	TGTGCCAGCAGTTACACCAATACAGGTTTCTCCTACGAGCAGTACTTC
TRBV19	TRBD1	TRBJ2-7	many	CASGTVSEDYEQYF	TGTGCCAGTGGGACAGTCAGCGAAGATTACGAGCAGTACTTC
TRBV12-3/TRBV12-4	NA	TRBJ1-2	few	CASSSLSRQGPNYGYTF	TGTGCCAGCAGTTCCCTATCTCGACAAGGCCCTAACTATGGCTACACCTTC
TRBV6-2/TRBV6-3	TRBD1	TRBJ1-6	NA	CASSYSKGGDRGNSPLHF	TGTGCCAGCAGTTACTCGAAGGGCGGGGACAGGGGTAATTCACCCCTCCACTTT
TRBV6-1	TRBD1	TRBJ2-7	many	CASSEEDRVRYEQYF	TGTGCCAGCAGTGAAGAGGACAGGGTTAGGTACGAGCAGTACTTC
TRBV7-2	TRBD2	TRBJ2-7	many	CASSPETGLAGEQYF	TGTGCCAGCAGCCCAGAAACGGGACTAGCGGGAGAGCAGTACTTC
TRBV7-6	TRBD1	TRBJ1-1	many	CASSAGQGIEAFF	TGTGCCAGCAGCGCGGGACAGGGGATTGAAGCTTTCTTT
TRBV27	TRBD1	TRBJ2-5	NA	CASSPTKTGGSWETQYF	TGTGCCAGCAGTCCTACGAAGACAGGGGGCTCGTGGGAGACCCAGTACTTC
TRBV25-1	TRBD1	TRBJ2-1	NA	CASSETLTFHRGNEQFF	TGTGCCAGCAGCGAAACTCTAACCTTTCACAGGGGGAATGAGCAGTTCTTC
TRBV6-1	NA	TRBJ2-3	many	CASSEDQDPSWDTQYF	TGTGCCAGCAGTGAAGACCAGGACCCATCATGGGATACGCAGTATTTT
TRBV5-6	TRBD1	TRBJ2-5	NA	CASSLGGTGIPETQYF	TGTGCCAGCAGCTTGGGTGGGACAGGTATTCCAGAGACCCAGTACTTC
TRBV4-1	NA	TRBJ2-7	NA	CASSQDASREPNYEQYF	TGTGCCAGCAGCCAAGATGCCTCACGGGAGCCTAACTACGAGCAGTACTTC
TRBV7-9	NA	TRBJ2-3	few	CASSLVAGIPDTQYF	TGTGCCAGCAGCTTAGTAGCCGGCATCCCAGATACGCAGTATTTT
TRBV19	NA	TRBJ1-1	NA	CASSIEGPEAFF	TGTGCCAGTAGTATAGAGGGGCCAGAAGCTTTCTTT
TRBV15	TRBD1	TRBJ2-7	NA	CATSRVHRGTPYEQYF	TGTGCCACCAGCAGAGTCCACAGGGGAACCCCCTACGAGCAGTACTTC
TRBV10-3	NA	TRBJ2-7	many	CAISEQGWDEQYF	TGTGCCATCAGTGAGCAGGGGTGGGACGAGCAGTACTTC
TRBV19	NA	TRBJ1-1	few	CASSAQRVEAFF	TGTGCCAGTAGTGCCCAGCGTGTAGAAGCTTTCTTT
TRBV2	TRBD1	TRBJ1-5	many	CARGGQYSNQPQHF	TGTGCCAGGGGGGGACAGTATAGCAATCAGCCCCAGCATTTT
TRBV27	NA	TRBJ1-1	many	CASSFGGGNTEAFF	TGTGCCAGCAGCTTTGGAGGGGGGAACACTGAAGCTTTCTTT
TRBV5-1	TRBD2	TRBJ2-7	few	CASGEGGENYEQYF	TGCGCCAGCGGAGAGGGAGGGGAGAACTACGAGCAGTACTTC
TRBV20-1	NA	TRBJ1-3	few	CSARSAIGVSLSGNTIYF	TGCAGTGCTAGGTCGGCTATAGGGGTCTCACTCTCTGGAAACACCATATATTTT
TRBV7-9	NA	TRBJ2-7	many	CASSNQNYEQYF	TGTGCCAGCAGCAACCAGAACTACGAGCAGTACTTC
TRBV4-1	TRBD1	TRBJ2-5	NA	CASSLLTENRGKETQYF	TGCGCCAGCAGCCTATTGACTGAAAACAGGGGGAAAGAGACCCAGTACTTC
TRBV18	NA	TRBJ2-3	many	CASSPEDTDTQYF	TGTGCCAGCTCACCGGAAGACACAGATACGCAGTATTTT
TRBV15	NA	TRBJ2-7	NA	CATSRVEGAHEQYF	TGTGCCACCAGCAGAGTGGAGGGAGCCCACGAGCAGTACTTC
TRBV14	NA	TRBJ2-7	NA	CASSLGEGHYEQYF	TGTGCCAGCAGCCTCGGGGAAGGGCACTACGAGCAGTACTTC
TRBV20-1	NA	TRBJ2-2	few	CSVWGGELFF	TGCAGTGTTTGGGGCGGGGAGCTGTTTTTT
TRBV6-5	NA	TRBJ2-6	many	CASSYSKLSGVSGANVLTF	TGTGCCAGCAGTTACTCGAAACTCTCAGGGGTATCTGGGGCCAACGTCCTGACTTTC